Below, 8 T cell receptor beta chains from the same sample are listed, as sequenced in a study of shared clonotypes between healthy human individuals. The assay was immunoSEQ multiplex PCR, and TCRdb's table has in-frame clones only and misses some. The repertoire holds millions of clones, approximately 94% seen once, with 0.13% to 0.15% in the top ten. Sequences were obtained from naive CD4+ T cells sorted from blood. Subset denoted: CD45RA+ positively selected. These receptors were collected from a man between 18 and 35 years old in good health.

This sequence joins TRBV7-2 and TRBJ1-1; no reliable D call. Looked up from germline, CDR1 is SGHTA and CDR2 is FQGNSA. V gave up 5 bases and J gave up 4 bases, with 11 bases separating them. The CDR3 has 13 amino acids. The CDR3 nucleotides read TGTGCCAGCAGCCAGATACGGAGCACTGAAGCTTTCTTT. Translation: CASSQIRSTEAFF. The full variable domain, completed using reference TRBV7-2 and TRBJ1-1, is GAGVSQSPSNKVTEKGKDVELRCDPISGHTALYWYRQSLGQGLEFLIYFQGNSAPDKSGLPSDRFSAERTGGSVSTLTIQRTQQEDSAVYLCASSQIRSTEAFFGQGTRLTVV.

This sequence joins TRBV10-3 and TRBJ2-5; a possible D gene is TRBD1 (6 bases). The J call is doubtful: the DNA matches TRBJ2-7 better. Germline-derived CDR1 and CDR2 are ENHRY and SYGVKD. The CDR3 loop spans 13 amino acids. CDR3 bases: TGTGCCACGCAGTGGGGGCAAGGGTACGAGCAGTACTTC. Translation gives CATQWGQGYEQYF.

The genes are TRBV7-3 and TRBJ2-6; no reliable D call. The V end was cut by 5 bases, the J end by 0 bases, with 14 bases between. The CDR3 contains 17 residues. CDR1 and CDR2 from the germline V gene are SGHTA and FQGTGA. CDR3 nucleotides: TGTGCCAGCAGCCCTAACGACGGACGCTCTGGGGCCAACGTCCTGACTTTC. It yields the protein CASSPNDGRSGANVLTF.

The CDR3 here is CSVEASTGSYEQYF. DNA for the CDR3: TGCAGCGTTGAAGCCTCGACAGGGTCCTACGAGCAGTACTTC. The chain uses TRBV29-1 and TRBJ2-7; TRBD1 matches 7 bases. This CDR3 spans 14 amino acids. Losses at the gene ends were 1 base for V and 1 base for J; bases not matched to a gene: 4. Germline V gene sequence: CDR1 SQVTM, CDR2 ANQGSEA.

The V call is TRBV2, the J call TRBJ2-7; 11 nucleotides agree with TRBD1. Germline V gene sequence: CDR1 SNHLY, CDR2 FYNNEI. This CDR3 has 17 residues. The J segment lost 5 bases and the V segment lost 4 bases, leaving 13 bases of the junction unmatched. In DNA form, the CDR3 reads TGTGCCAGCAGTGGAGTAGTGGGGGGACAGGGGGACCACGAGCAGTACTTC. This encodes CASSGVVGGQGDHEQYF.

The chain joins TRBV6-6 to TRBJ1-1; no firm D call. Germline CDR1 MNHNY, CDR2 SVGAGI (reference sequence). The CDR3 contains 11 residues. Trimming removed 7 bases from V and 4 bases from J, with 7 bases in between. CDR3 in amino acids: CASTLGTEAFF. The DNA for the CDR3 is TGTGCCAGCACACTTGGCACTGAAGCTTTCTTT.

The chain couples TRBV2 to TRBJ2-2; possible D gene TRBD1, 5 bases. Trimming left V 4 bases short and J 6 bases short, with 18 bases between. The germline CDR1 and CDR2 sequences are SNHLY and FYNNEI. The CDR3 is made up of 16 amino acids. CDR3 sequence: CASSVAREGRAGELFF. DNA of the CDR3: TGTGCCAGCAGTGTTGCCAGGGAAGGAAGGGCCGGGGAGCTGTTTTTT.

The chain has TRBV19 and TRBJ1-6, with D uncertain. The CDR3 runs to 16 residues. V was clipped by 5 bases and J by 1 base, with 12 bases between them. Germline assignment: CDR1 LNHDA and CDR2 SQIVND (reference sequence). CDR3 bases: TGTGCCAGTAGTCCGACCTGGTTGTCCTATAATTCACCCCTCCACTTT. It translates to CASSPTWLSYNSPLHF.